Reported below is one TCR beta chain. Antigen unknown. The CDR3 spans 15 residues. Per germline, CDR1 SGDLS and CDR2 YYNGEE. V shed 0 bases and J shed 7 bases, with 14 bases lying between them. This entry comes from a study of cytotoxic CD8 clonotypes in ibrutinib-treated CLL. Produced via immunoSEQ multiplex PCR; TCRdb's table is partial and in-frame only. This table holds nearly 300,000 clones, 76% found once. Study outcomes and limitations: Clonotypes that were public were uncommon, and they contracted or stayed stable on treatment. While tracking circulating CD8+ T-cell counts, baseline clonality exceeded that of age-matched healthy donors. Increased clonality at ibrutinib response gave way to a return toward baseline at progression.

The TCR beta libraries used about 2 micrograms of genomic DNA that came from cryopreserved PBMCs. The sample was PBMCs, taken at disease progression, from a patient treated with ibrutinib. The V gene is TRBV9, the J gene TRBJ2-4; D might be TRBD1 (6 bases). The TCR originated in a human donor with chronic lymphocytic leukemia. CDR3: CASSVGQGLRNIQYF. CDR3 bases: TGTGCCAGCAGCGTAGGGCAGGGGCTGAGGAACATTCAGTACTTC.